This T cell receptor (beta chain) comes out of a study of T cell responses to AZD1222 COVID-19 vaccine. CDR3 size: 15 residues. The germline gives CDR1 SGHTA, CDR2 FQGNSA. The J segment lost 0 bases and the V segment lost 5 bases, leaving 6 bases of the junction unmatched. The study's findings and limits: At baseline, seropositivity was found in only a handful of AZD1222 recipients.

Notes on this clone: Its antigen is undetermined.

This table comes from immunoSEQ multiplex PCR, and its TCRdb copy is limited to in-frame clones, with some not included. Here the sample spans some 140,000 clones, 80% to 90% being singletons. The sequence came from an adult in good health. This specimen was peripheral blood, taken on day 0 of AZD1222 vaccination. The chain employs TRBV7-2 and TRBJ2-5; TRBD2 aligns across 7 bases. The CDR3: CASSVQGGNQETQYF. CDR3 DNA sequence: TGTGCCAGCAGCGTGCAGGGAGGGAACCAAGAGACCCAGTACTTC. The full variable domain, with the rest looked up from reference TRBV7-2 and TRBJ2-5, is GAGVSQSPSNKVTEKGKDVELRCDPISGHTALYWYRQSLGQGLEFLIYFQGNSAPDKSGLPSDRFSAERTGGSVSTLTIQRTQQEDSAVYLCASSVQGGNQETQYFGPGTRLLVL.